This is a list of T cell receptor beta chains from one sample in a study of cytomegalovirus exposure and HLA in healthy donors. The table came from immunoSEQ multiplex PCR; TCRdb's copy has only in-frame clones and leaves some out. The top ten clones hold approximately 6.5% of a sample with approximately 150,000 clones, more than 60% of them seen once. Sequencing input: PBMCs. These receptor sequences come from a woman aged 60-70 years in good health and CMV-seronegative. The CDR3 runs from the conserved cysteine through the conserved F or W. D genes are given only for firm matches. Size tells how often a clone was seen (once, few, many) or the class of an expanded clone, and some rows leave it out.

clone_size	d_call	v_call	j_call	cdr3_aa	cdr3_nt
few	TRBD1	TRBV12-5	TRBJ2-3	CASGLLGTVTDTQYF	TGTGCTAGTGGTTTACTCGGGACAGTCACAGATACGCAGTATTTT
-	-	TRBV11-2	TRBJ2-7	CASSWSPEPYEQYF	TGTGCCAGCAGCTGGTCTCCAGAACCCTACGAGCAGTACTTC
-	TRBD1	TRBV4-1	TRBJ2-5	CASSQTQGALAETQYF	TGCGCCAGCAGCCAGACACAGGGGGCCCTGGCTGAGACCCAGTACTTC
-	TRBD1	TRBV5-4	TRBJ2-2	CASSPGGARETGELFF	TGTGCCAGCAGCCCAGGGGGCGCGAGAGAAACCGGGGAGCTGTTTTTT
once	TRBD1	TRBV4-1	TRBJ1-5	CASSQVEGADQPQHF	TGCGCCAGCAGCCAAGTGGAGGGGGCGGATCAGCCCCAGCATTTT
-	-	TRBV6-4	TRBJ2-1	CASSDEAGINEQFF	TGTGCCAGCAGTGACGAAGCGGGCATTAATGAGCAGTTCTTC
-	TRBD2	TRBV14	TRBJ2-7	CASSLRTSGGVEQYF	TGTGCCAGCAGCCTTCGGACTAGCGGGGGCGTGGAGCAGTACTTC
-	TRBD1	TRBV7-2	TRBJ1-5	CASSSRTGEEPQHF	TGTGCCAGCAGCTCCCGCACAGGGGAAGAGCCCCAGCATTTT
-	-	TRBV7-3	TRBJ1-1	CASSLVMNTEAFF	TGTGCCAGCAGCCTCGTAATGAACACTGAAGCTTTCTTT
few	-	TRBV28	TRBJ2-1	CASSLLTRLGDNEQFF	TGTGCCAGCAGTTTACTCACACGACTAGGTGACAATGAGCAGTTCTTC
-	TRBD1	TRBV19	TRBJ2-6	CASSWYRGESGANVLTF	TGTGCCAGTAGTTGGTACAGGGGGGAGTCTGGGGCCAACGTCCTGACTTTC
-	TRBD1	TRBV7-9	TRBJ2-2	CSSSPHRTGQTGELFF	TGTTCCAGCAGCCCACATCGGACAGGGCAAACCGGGGAGCTGTTTTTT
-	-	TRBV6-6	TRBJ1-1	CASSNTGRSMNTEAFF	TGTGCCAGCAGTAATACAGGGAGATCCATGAACACTGAAGCTTTCTTT
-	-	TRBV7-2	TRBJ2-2	CASSFYGGTGELFF	TGTGCCAGCAGCTTTTATGGAGGCACCGGGGAGCTGTTTTTT
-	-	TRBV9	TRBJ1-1	CASSVGGAVAEAFF	TGTGCCAGCAGCGTGGGGGGGGCGGTCGCTGAAGCTTTCTTT
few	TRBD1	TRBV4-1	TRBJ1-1	CASSQPSRGTEAFF	TGCGCCAGCAGCCAACCTTCCAGGGGGACTGAAGCTTTCTTT
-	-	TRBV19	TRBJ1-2	CASSSPSRQYTF	TGTGCCAGTAGTAGCCCAAGTCGACAGTACACCTTC
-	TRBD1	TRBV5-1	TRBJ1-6	CASSSQGQGNSPLHF	TGCGCCAGCAGCTCCCAGGGACAGGGGAATTCACCCCTCCACTTT
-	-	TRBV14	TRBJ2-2	CASTETRTGELFF	TGTGCCAGCACCGAGACTAGGACCGGGGAGCTGTTTTTT
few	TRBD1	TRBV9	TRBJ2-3	CASSAGTGRTDTQYF	TGTGCCAGCAGCGCCGGGACAGGTAGAACAGATACGCAGTATTTT
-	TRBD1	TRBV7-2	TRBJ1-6	CASSRGQALNSPLHF	TGTGCCAGCAGCCGAGGACAGGCACTTAATTCACCCCTCCACTTT
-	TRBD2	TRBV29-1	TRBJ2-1	CSVGERGAYNEQFF	TGCAGCGTGGGGGAGCGGGGGGCCTACAATGAGCAGTTCTTC
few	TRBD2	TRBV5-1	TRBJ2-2	CASSWWTSGRVDTGELFF	TGCGCCAGCAGCTGGTGGACTAGCGGGAGGGTAGACACCGGGGAGCTGTTTTTT
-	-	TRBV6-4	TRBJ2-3	CASSDSIGADTQYF	TGTGCCAGCAGTGACTCAATCGGGGCAGATACGCAGTATTTT
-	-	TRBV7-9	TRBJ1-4	CASRLTEKLFF	TGTGCCAGCCGACTTACAGAAAAACTGTTTTTT
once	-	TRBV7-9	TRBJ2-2	CASSRMAGTGELFF	TGTGCCAGCAGCCGGATGGCGGGGACCGGGGAGCTGTTTTTT
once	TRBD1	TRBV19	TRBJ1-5	CASRTGNQPQHF	TGTGCCAGTCGGACAGGGAATCAGCCCCAGCATTTT
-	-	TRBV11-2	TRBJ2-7	CASSLGQGYYEQYF	TGTGCCAGCAGCTTAGGCCAGGGGTATTACGAGCAGTACTTC
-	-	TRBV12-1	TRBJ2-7	CASSLGLAGVYEQYF	TGTGCCAGCAGCTTGGGACTAGCGGGAGTATACGAGCAGTACTTC
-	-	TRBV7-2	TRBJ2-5	CASSSFRGSQETQYF	TGTGCCAGCAGCTCCTTCCGGGGATCCCAAGAGACCCAGTACTTC
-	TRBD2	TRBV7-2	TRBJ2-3	CASSSRTSGGGSTDTQYF	TGTGCCAGCAGCTCAAGGACTAGCGGGGGGGGTAGCACAGATACGCAGTATTTT
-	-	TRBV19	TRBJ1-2	CASSMAAVGGSYTF	TGTGCCAGTAGTATGGCGGCGGTAGGAGGGAGCTACACCTTC
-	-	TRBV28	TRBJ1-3	CASSTIQETQF	TGTGCCAGCAGTACAATACAGGAGACCCAGTTT
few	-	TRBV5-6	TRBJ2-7	CASSTTGYEQYF	TGTGCCAGCAGCACGACAGGTTACGAGCAGTACTTC
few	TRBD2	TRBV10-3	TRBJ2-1	CAISRLAGDSYNEQFF	TGTGCCATCAGTCGACTAGCGGGCGACTCCTACAATGAGCAGTTCTTC
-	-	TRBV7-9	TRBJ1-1	CASSLSRGEAFF	TGTGCCAGCAGCCTATCCAGGGGAGAAGCTTTCTTT
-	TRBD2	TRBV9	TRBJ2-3	CASSVVVGLAGERDTQYF	TGTGCCAGCAGCGTAGTTGTTGGACTAGCGGGAGAAAGGGATACGCAGTATTTT
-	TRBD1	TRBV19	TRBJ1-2	CASRGQGAYGYTF	TGTGCCAGTAGGGGACAGGGGGCCTATGGCTACACCTTC
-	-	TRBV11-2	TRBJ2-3	CASRDNYFTDTQYF	TGTGCCAGCCGGGACAATTATTTCACAGATACGCAGTATTTT
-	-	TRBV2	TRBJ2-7	CASSEAPRVGPLEQYF	TGTGCCAGCAGTGAAGCGCCCCGGGTTGGTCCTTTGGAGCAGTACTTC
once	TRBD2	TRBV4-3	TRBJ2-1	CASSGSWREGSYNEQFF	TGCGCCAGCAGCGGAAGTTGGCGGGAGGGCTCCTACAATGAGCAGTTCTTC